This TCR beta chain was captured in a study of identical twins. Study results and caveats: Twins shared beta out-of-frame sequences in excess, but this excess was weaker.

The length of the CDR3 is 18 residues. J gave up 1 base and V 0 bases, and 7 bases lay outside the gene matches. Germline-derived CDR1 and CDR2 are DFQATT and SNEGSKA (reference sequence). With respect to this clonotype: The antigen is undetermined.

TCRdb ran MiXCR on the 5' RACE reads and lists one entry per CDR3 protein. This table has roughly 690,000 distinct CDR3 sequences, over 5% appearing once. Sample: naive T cells sorted from blood. The genes are TRBV20-1 and TRBJ2-1; TRBD2 agrees at 12 bases. The receptor's source is a man between 18 and 35 years old in good health. The CDR3 sequence is CSARDQMGTSGSYNEQFF. DNA of the CDR3: TGCAGTGCTAGAGACCAAATGGGGACTAGCGGGTCCTACAATGAGCAGTTCTTC.